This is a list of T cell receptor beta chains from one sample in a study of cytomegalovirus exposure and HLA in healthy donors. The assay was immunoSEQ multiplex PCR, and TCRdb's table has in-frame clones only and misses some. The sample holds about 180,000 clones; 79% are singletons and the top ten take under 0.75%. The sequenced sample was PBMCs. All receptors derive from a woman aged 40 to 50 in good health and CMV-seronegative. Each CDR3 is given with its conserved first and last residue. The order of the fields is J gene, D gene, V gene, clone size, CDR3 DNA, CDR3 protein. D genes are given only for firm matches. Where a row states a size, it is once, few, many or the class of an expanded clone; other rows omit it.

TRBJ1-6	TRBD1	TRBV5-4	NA	TGTGCCAGCAGCTCGCCGACAGGGGGGAATAATTCACCCCTCCACTTT	CASSSPTGGNNSPLHF
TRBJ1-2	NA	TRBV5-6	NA	TGTGCCAGCAGCTTGGGACGGGGATCAGATGGCTACACCTTC	CASSLGRGSDGYTF
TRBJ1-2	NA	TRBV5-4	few	TGTGCCAGCAGCTTGCGTCGGGACTATGGCTACACCTTC	CASSLRRDYGYTF
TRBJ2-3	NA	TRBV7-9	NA	TGTGCCAGCAGCCGGTGGGGGGGGGCCGAAGATACGCAGTATTTT	CASSRWGGAEDTQYF
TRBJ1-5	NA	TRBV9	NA	TGTGCCAGCAGCGTAGATCCAGGGCATCAGCCCCAGCATTTT	CASSVDPGHQPQHF
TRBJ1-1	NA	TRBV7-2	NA	TGTGCCAGCAGCCTACTACAGGGGAACACTGAAGCTTTCTTT	CASSLLQGNTEAFF
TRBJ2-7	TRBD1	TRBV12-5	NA	TGTGCTAGTGGTCAGCAGGGGGCCGGCTACGAGCAGTACTTC	CASGQQGAGYEQYF
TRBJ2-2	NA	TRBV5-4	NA	TGTGCCAGCAGCTTGTATGGGAGACAGGCACACGGGGAGCTGTTTTTT	CASSLYGRQAHGELFF
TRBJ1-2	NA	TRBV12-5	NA	TGTGCTAGTGGTTTGGTACGAGGTTTTGGCTACACCTTC	CASGLVRGFGYTF
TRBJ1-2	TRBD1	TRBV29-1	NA	TGCAGCGCCTCGGGACAGGGTGACGGCTACACCTTC	CSASGQGDGYTF
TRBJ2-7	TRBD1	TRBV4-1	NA	TGCGCCAGCAGCTGGCCGGGACAGAACTACGAGCAGTACTTC	CASSWPGQNYEQYF
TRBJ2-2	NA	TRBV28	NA	TGTGCCAGCAGTGGGACACACGCCACCGGGGAGCTGTTTTTT	CASSGTHATGELFF
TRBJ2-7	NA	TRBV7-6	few	TGTGCCAGCAGCTTAGAGAGTGGGGGCGACGTGCAGTACTTC	CASSLESGGDVQYF
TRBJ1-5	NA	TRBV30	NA	TGTGCCTGGCGGGAAGGTTTGAGCAATCAGCCCCAGCATTTT	CAWREGLSNQPQHF
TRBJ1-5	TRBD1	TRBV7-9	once	TGTGCCAGCAGCCTGGGGACAGGGGGCCATTCGTTTGATCAGCCCCAGCATTTT	CASSLGTGGHSFDQPQHF
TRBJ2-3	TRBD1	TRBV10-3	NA	TGTGCCATCAGGGACAGGGGGCGAAGCACAGATACGCAGTATTTT	CAIRDRGRSTDTQYF
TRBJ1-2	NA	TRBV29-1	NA	TGCAGCGACCAGAGGGGGGGGGACTATGGCTACACCTTC	CSDQRGGDYGYTF
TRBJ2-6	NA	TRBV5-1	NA	TGCGCCAGCAGCTTGACACCAGGAACTGGGGCCAACGTCCTGACTTTC	CASSLTPGTGANVLTF
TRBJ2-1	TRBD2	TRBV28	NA	TGTGCCAGCAGCCGACTAGCGGGAGGGATAGCTTACAATGAGCAGTTCTTC	CASSRLAGGIAYNEQFF
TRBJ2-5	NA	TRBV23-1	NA	TGCGCCAGCAGTCCCCCCCTCTCGGGAGAAGAGACCCAGTACTTC	CASSPPLSGEETQYF
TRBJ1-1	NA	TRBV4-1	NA	TGCGCCAGCAGCCAAGAAATAACGGCGGATGAAGCTTTCTTT	CASSQEITADEAFF
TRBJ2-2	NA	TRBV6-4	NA	TGTGCCAGCCCGCGAACCGGGGGCACCGGGGAGCTGTTTTTT	CASPRTGGTGELFF
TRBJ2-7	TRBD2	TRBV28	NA	TGTGCCAGCAGTCCAAGAGGGCTAGCGGGAGAGGAGCAGTACTTC	CASSPRGLAGEEQYF
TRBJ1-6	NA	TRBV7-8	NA	TGTGCCAGCAGCCCCAGCAGGGTCTCATCCAATTCACCCCTCCACTTT	CASSPSRVSSNSPLHF
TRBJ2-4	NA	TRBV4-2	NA	TGTGCCAGCAGCCAAGATATAGAAGGGGCGGATCAAATTCAGTACTTC	CASSQDIEGADQIQYF
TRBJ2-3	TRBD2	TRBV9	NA	TGTGCCAGCAGCCCGGGACTAGTAGCGGCCCGTACGCAGTATTTT	CASSPGLVAARTQYF
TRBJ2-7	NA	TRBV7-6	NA	TGTGCCAGCAGCTTAGCTTTCGGGTACGAGCAGTACTTC	CASSLAFGYEQYF
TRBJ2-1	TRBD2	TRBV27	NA	TGTGCCAGCAGAGGACTAGCGGGGGTCAATGAGCAGTTCTTC	CASRGLAGVNEQFF
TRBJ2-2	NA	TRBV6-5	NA	TGTGCCAGCAGTTATCTTAGCGCTTCGAACACCGGGGAGCTGTTTTTT	CASSYLSASNTGELFF
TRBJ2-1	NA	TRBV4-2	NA	TGTGCCAGCAGCCAAGACGGCAATGAGCAGTTCTTC	CASSQDGNEQFF
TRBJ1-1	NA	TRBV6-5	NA	TGTGCCAGCAGTTACTCGAAACAGAGCGGGAACACTGAAGCTTTCTTT	CASSYSKQSGNTEAFF
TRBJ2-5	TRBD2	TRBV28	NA	TGTGCCAGCAGTCCTAACCCTCCTAGCGGGGACTGGGAGACCCAGTACTTC	CASSPNPPSGDWETQYF
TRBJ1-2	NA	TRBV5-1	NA	TGCGCCAGCAGGCCCGGGGGTGACGCCTACTATGGCTACACCTTC	CASRPGGDAYYGYTF